This TCR beta chain was sequenced in a study of blood T cell repertoires in COVID-19. Turning to the study itself: Both acute and convalescent COVID-19 samples were obtained from the United States, Italy and Spain. From T cells, B-cell-depleted T cells, or PBMCs came the material, which was cDNA or gDNA.

V was pared by 6 bases and J by 6 bases, with 17 bases between. This CDR3 is built from 14 residues. CDR1 is MDHEN, CDR2 SYDVKM, per germline. In the original processing: The assay estimated nucleated cells by amplifying reference gene primers. Sequencing was performed with immunoSEQ multiplex PCR; in TCRdb, only in-frame clones are kept and a portion is missing. V, J and clone size derive from that table, while D and trimming were established from the DNA sequence. Of some 220,000 clones listed, 70% to 85% are singletons. The chain uses TRBV28 and TRBJ1-2, with a tentative D call TRBD1 (5 bases). The TCR sequence derives from a man in his forties or fifties with active or convalescent COVID-19. Sequencing used peripheral blood. DNA of the CDR3: TGTGCCAGCAGGACTCTTGAAGGGGTGGATGGCTACACCTTC. Its protein is CASRTLEGVDGYTF.